This TCR beta chain was sequenced in a study of blood T cell repertoires in COVID-19. Germline V gene data show CDR1 as MNHEY and CDR2 as SMNVEV (reference sequence). V lost 5 bases and J 9 bases, leaving 14 bases between the germline ends. This CDR3 is 14 amino acids long. Clones were read by immunoSEQ multiplex PCR, and TCRdb kept only the in-frame ones, dropping some. The table includes about 170,000 clones, around four fifths detected once. The sequence came from a man aged 35-49 years who had recovered from COVID-19. The specimen was peripheral blood. The V call is TRBV27, the J call TRBJ1-6, with no clear D. The CDR3 DNA follows: TGTGCCAGCAGTGACCGAGGGTTGGTTTCACCCCTCCACTTT. Translated: CASSDRGLVSPLHF.